These T cell receptor beta chains were read from a single sample in a study of blood T cell repertoires in COVID-19. TCRdb's copy holds only in-frame clones and misses some; the assay was immunoSEQ multiplex PCR. The sample consists of some 100,000 clones, 80% to 95% of them appearing once. The sample consisted of peripheral blood. The receptors originated from a man in his 70s with acute or convalescent COVID-19. CDR3s include the opening cysteine and the closing phenylalanine or tryptophan. The order of the fields is J gene, V gene, D gene, clone size, CDR3 DNA, CDR3 protein. The D gene is left open where the match is weak. A clone size is listed for some rows: how often the clone was seen (once, few, many), or a class if it is expanded.

j_gene: TRBJ1-4
v_gene: TRBV5-1
d_gene: TRBD1
abundance: -
CDR3nt: TGCGCCAGCAGCATGGGACAGGGAGGTGAAAAACTGTTTTTT
CDR3aa: CASSMGQGGEKLFF

j_gene: TRBJ2-2
v_gene: TRBV27
d_gene: TRBD1
abundance: -
CDR3nt: TGTGCCAGCAGTCGGACAGGGGTTAGCACCGGGGAGCTGTTTTTT
CDR3aa: CASSRTGVSTGELFF

j_gene: TRBJ2-7
v_gene: TRBV7-6
d_gene: -
abundance: few
CDR3nt: TGTGCCAGCAGCCCTAGAGCAGGGGTGGCCGAGCAGTACTTC
CDR3aa: CASSPRAGVAEQYF

j_gene: TRBJ2-3
v_gene: TRBV11-3
d_gene: -
abundance: once
CDR3nt: TGTGCCAGCAGCTTAGCGCCGGGGGCAGATACGCAGTATTTT
CDR3aa: CASSLAPGADTQYF

j_gene: TRBJ1-2
v_gene: TRBV28
d_gene: -
abundance: -
CDR3nt: TGTGCCAGCAGTTTTGGCGGAAACTATGGCTACACCTTC
CDR3aa: CASSFGGNYGYTF

j_gene: TRBJ1-2
v_gene: TRBV18
d_gene: -
abundance: -
CDR3nt: TGTGCCAGCTCACCACCCGGCAGGGAGGAAGGCTACACCTTC
CDR3aa: CASSPPGREEGYTF

j_gene: TRBJ1-4
v_gene: TRBV19
d_gene: -
abundance: -
CDR3nt: TGTGCCAGTAGCCCCGGGAGGGGGTTAACTAATGAAAAACTGTTTTTT
CDR3aa: CASSPGRGLTNEKLFF

j_gene: TRBJ1-1
v_gene: TRBV30
d_gene: TRBD1
abundance: -
CDR3nt: TGTGCCTGGAGCCCCGGGACAGGGGAAAGGCAAGCTTTCTTT
CDR3aa: CAWSPGTGERQAFF

j_gene: TRBJ2-1
v_gene: TRBV5-4
d_gene: -
abundance: -
CDR3nt: TGTGCCAGCAGCCCGAGGCCAACTAGCACCAATGAGCAGTTCTTC
CDR3aa: CASSPRPTSTNEQFF

j_gene: TRBJ1-5
v_gene: TRBV7-2
d_gene: TRBD1
abundance: -
CDR3nt: TGTGCCAGCAGTTCGAACAGGGGTGGGCAGCCCCAGCATTTT
CDR3aa: CASSSNRGGQPQHF

j_gene: TRBJ2-7
v_gene: TRBV6-5
d_gene: TRBD1
abundance: -
CDR3nt: TGTGCCAGCAGCAACACCGGGACAGGGTCCGTCGAGCAGTACTTC
CDR3aa: CASSNTGTGSVEQYF

j_gene: TRBJ1-1
v_gene: TRBV19
d_gene: -
abundance: -
CDR3nt: TGTGCCAGTAGTGGAGCTTCTCATGAAGCTTTCTTT
CDR3aa: CASSGASHEAFF